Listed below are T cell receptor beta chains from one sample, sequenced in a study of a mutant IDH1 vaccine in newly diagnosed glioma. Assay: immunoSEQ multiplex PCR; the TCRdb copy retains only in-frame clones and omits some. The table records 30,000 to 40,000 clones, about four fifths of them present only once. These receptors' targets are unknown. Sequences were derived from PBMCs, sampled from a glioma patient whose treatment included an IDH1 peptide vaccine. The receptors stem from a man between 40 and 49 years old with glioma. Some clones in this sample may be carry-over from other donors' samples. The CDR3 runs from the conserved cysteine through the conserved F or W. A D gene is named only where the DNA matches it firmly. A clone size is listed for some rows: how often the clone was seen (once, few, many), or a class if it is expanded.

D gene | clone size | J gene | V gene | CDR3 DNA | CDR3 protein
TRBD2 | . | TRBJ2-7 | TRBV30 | TGTGCCTGGAGTCCTAGCGGGGACTACGAGCAGTACTTC | CAWSPSGDYEQYF
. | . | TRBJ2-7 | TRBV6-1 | TGTGCCAGCATGGGGCCAGCCTACGAGCAGTACTTC | CASMGPAYEQYF
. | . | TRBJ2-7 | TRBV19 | TGTGCCAGTAGTATGGGACCTTACGAGCAGTACTTC | CASSMGPYEQYF
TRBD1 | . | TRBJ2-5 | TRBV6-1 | TGTGCCAGCAGTGAACTCAACAGGGGGCTTGAGACCCAGTACTTC | CASSELNRGLETQYF
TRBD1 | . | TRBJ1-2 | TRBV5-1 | TGCGCCAGCAGCTTGTTCGTCGGGACAGGGGAAAATGGCTACACCTTC | CASSLFVGTGENGYTF
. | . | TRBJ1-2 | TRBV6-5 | TGTGCCAGCAGTTACTCAAGGGGTTGGAACTATGGCTACACCTTC | CASSYSRGWNYGYTF
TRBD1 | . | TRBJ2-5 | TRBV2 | TGTGCCAGCGCTTCAGGGGGCATGAAGACCCAGTACTTC | CASASGGMKTQYF
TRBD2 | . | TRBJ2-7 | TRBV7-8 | TGTGCCAGCAGCTCGGGGGGTCCCTACGAGCAGTACTTC | CASSSGGPYEQYF
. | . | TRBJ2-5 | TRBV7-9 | TGTGCCAGCAGAAGAACGGCCTACTTCGTGGAGACCCAGTACTTC | CASRRTAYFVETQYF
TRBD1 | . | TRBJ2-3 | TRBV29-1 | TGCAGCGTTGAGGACAGGGTTCCGCTTAACACAGATACGCAGTATTTT | CSVEDRVPLNTDTQYF
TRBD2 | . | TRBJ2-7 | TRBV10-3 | TGTGCCATCGGGACTAGCGGGGGGGTCTACGAGCAGTACTTC | CAIGTSGGVYEQYF
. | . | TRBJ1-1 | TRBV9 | TGTGCCAGCAGCGTAGCGCCAGATCTGAACACTGAAGCTTTCTTT | CASSVAPDLNTEAFF
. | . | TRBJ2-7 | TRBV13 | TGTGCCAGCAGCTTAGTATATCTATCCGACGAGCAGTACTTC | CASSLVYLSDEQYF
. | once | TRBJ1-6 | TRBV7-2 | TGTGCCAGCAGCACCTATAATTCACCCCTCCACTTT | CASSTYNSPLHF
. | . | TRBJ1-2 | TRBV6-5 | TGTGCCAGCAGTTACGGCGGGGGCGACTATGGCTACACCTTC | CASSYGGGDYGYTF
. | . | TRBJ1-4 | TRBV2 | TGTGCCAGCAGTGAACCCCTGGGGGCTAATGAAAAACTGTTTTTT | CASSEPLGANEKLFF
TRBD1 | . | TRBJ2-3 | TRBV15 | TGTGCCACCGCGAACAGGGGCGACGCAGATACGCAGTATTTT | CATANRGDADTQYF
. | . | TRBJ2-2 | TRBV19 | TGTGCCAGTACCGGGGGGCTGGGCACCGGGGAGCTGTTTTTT | CASTGGLGTGELFF
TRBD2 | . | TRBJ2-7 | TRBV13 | TGTGCCAGCAGCCGACAACCCCTAACCGGGACTAGCGGCTCCTACGAGCAGTACTTC | CASSRQPLTGTSGSYEQYF
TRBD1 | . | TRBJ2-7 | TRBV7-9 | TGTGCCAGCAGCCAGGGGACAGGGTCCTACGAGCAGTACTTC | CASSQGTGSYEQYF
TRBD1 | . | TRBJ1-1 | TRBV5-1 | TGCGCCAGCAGCCCAGCAGGGGGCGCGTATAGGACTGAAGCTTTCTTT | CASSPAGGAYRTEAFF
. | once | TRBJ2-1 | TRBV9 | TGTGCCAGCAGCGTAGGAGGTCCGAGCTCCTACAATGAGCAGTTCTTC | CASSVGGPSSYNEQFF
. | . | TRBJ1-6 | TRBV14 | TGTGCCAGCAGCCAAGGAAACCCGCAGGATTCACCCCTCCACTTT | CASSQGNPQDSPLHF
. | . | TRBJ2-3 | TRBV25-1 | TGTGCCAGCAGTGAATCGGGCTTACCGCAGTATTTT | CASSESGLPQYF